Below, 22 T cell receptor beta chains from the same sample are listed, as sequenced in a study of T cell repertoires in cytomegalovirus infection. TCRdb passed the reads through MiXCR, listing each CDR3 protein once. The data show 130,000 or so distinct CDR3 sequences, with about 6.1% seen just once and approximately 19% held by the top ten. The sequenced sample was PBMCs. The source of these receptors is a human donor in good health (CMV status not recorded). Some clones in this sample may be carry-over from other donors' samples.

This clonotype was seen many times. The DNA for the CDR3 is TGTGCCAGCAGCTCCATTAATCGGAAGACAGAAGACTCCTACGAGCAGTACTTC. Translated: CASSSINRKTEDSYEQYF. This chain links TRBV11-2 with TRBJ2-7; possibly TRBD1 for D (5 bases). This CDR3 is 18 amino acids long. With 4 bases removed from V and 0 bases from J, the gap between germline ends came to 22 bases. Per germline, CDR1 SGHAT and CDR2 FQNNGV.

Ten or more counts support this clonotype. This sequence joins TRBV7-2 and TRBJ2-4; a weak D match, TRBD2 (6 bases). V dropped 5 bases and J dropped 0 bases, with 17 bases sitting between them. CDR3 length equals 17 residues. CDR1 and CDR2 from the germline V gene are SGHTA and FQGNSA. CDR3 sequence reads: CASSPRSGGLAKNIQYF. DNA of the CDR3: TGTGCCAGCAGCCCCCGCTCCGGGGGTCTAGCCAAAAACATTCAGTACTTC. Combining the CDR3 with reference TRBV7-2 and TRBJ2-4 gives the whole variable domain GAGVSQSPSNKVTEKGKDVELRCDPISGHTALYWYRQSLGQGLEFLIYFQGNSAPDKSGLPSDRFSAERTGGSVSTLTIQRTQQEDSAVYLCASSPRSGGLAKNIQYFGAGTRLSVL.

In DNA, the CDR3 is TGCAGTGCTACGACCGCGGAGACCCAGTACTTC. It encodes CSATTAETQYF. The chain uses TRBV20-1 and TRBJ2-5, with D unresolved. V lost 4 bases to trimming and J lost 5 bases, with 8 bases between them. Germline CDR1 reads DFQATT; CDR2 reads SNEGSKA (reference sequence). The CDR3 contains 11 residues.

This clonotype appeared many times. The rearrangement links TRBV7-3 to TRBJ2-1; 7 bases are a match to TRBD1. Germline V gene sequence: CDR1 SGHTA, CDR2 FQGTGA. This CDR3 has 12 amino acids. V gave up 5 bases and J gave up 6 bases; unmatched junction bases: 1. DNA for the CDR3: TGTGCCAGCAGCCCAGGGGGCAATGAGCAGTTCTTC. This gives the protein CASSPGGNEQFF.

This clonotype was detected many times. The rearrangement joins TRBV12-5 to TRBJ2-7, with D perhaps matching TRBD1 or TRBD2 (5 bases each). CDR1 and CDR2 (germline): LGHNT, FRNRAP. The CDR3 has 14 amino acids. Trimming took 7 bases from V and 7 from J, leaving 20 bases between them. This CDR3 reads CASVPRDRPGEQYF. In DNA form, the CDR3 reads TGTGCTAGTGTTCCCCGGGACCGGCCGGGAGAGCAGTACTTC. Full variable domain (outside the CDR3, taken from reference TRBV12-5 and TRBJ2-7): DARVTQTPRHKVTEMGQEVTMRCQPILGHNTVFWYRQTMMQGLELLAYFRNRAPLDDSGMPKDRFSAEMPDATLATLKIQPSEPRDSAVYFCASVPRDRPGEQYFGPGTRLTVT.

V gene TRBV7-9 combines with J gene TRBJ1-2, with TRBD1 as a possible D gene (5 bases). V gave up 5 bases and J gave up 2 bases, with 12 bases separating them. There are 14 residues in the CDR3. Germline loops: CDR1 SEHNR, CDR2 FQNEAQ (reference sequence). CDR3 residues: CASSPRDENYGYTF. The CDR3, as DNA: TGTGCCAGCAGCCCACGGGACGAGAACTATGGCTACACCTTC.

The chain has TRBV6-2 or TRBV6-3 and TRBJ2-1; D call uncertain. CDR1 and CDR2 (germline): MNHEY, SVGEGT. The CDR3 runs 16 residues. Between the trimmed V and J ends, which lost 5 bases and 6 bases, there was a span of 20 bases. CDR3 sequence: CASSPIDQSPSNEQFF. The DNA for the CDR3 is TGTGCCAGCAGTCCCATAGATCAGAGCCCCAGCAATGAGCAGTTCTTC.

This clonotype appeared a few times. The rearrangement joins TRBV5-5 to TRBJ1-2; no clear D gene. The V end lost 1 base, the J end lost 6 bases, and 13 bases lay between the germline ends. The CDR3 totals 14 residues. In germline, CDR1 is SGHKS, CDR2 YYEKEE (reference sequence). For the CDR3, the DNA is TGTGCCAGCAGCTTGACCGCCGGTGGGGATGGCTACACCTTC. Translation: CASSLTAGGDGYTF.

This clonotype came up many times. The chain joins TRBV10-3 to TRBJ2-7, with unresolved D. The CDR3 has 14 amino acids. The germline V gene has CDR1 ENHRY and CDR2 SYGVKD. V was shortened by 7 bases and J by 3 bases, with 16 bases between the two germline ends. Here the CDR3 DNA reads TGTGCCATCACCGTGGCGAGGATAAACTACGAGCAGTACTTC. Encoded protein: CAITVARINYEQYF.

This clonotype was detected only a few times. The chain employs TRBV19 and TRBJ1-1, with D possibly matching TRBD1 (6 bases). This CDR3 is built from 13 residues. Trimming cost V 1 base and J 10 bases, with 13 bases left between them. Germline CDR1 LNHDA, CDR2 SQIVND (reference sequence). The CDR3 sequence is CASSIAQGRGAFF. CDR3 coding DNA: TGTGCCAGTAGTATAGCACAGGGTCGAGGAGCTTTCTTT.

The chain joins TRBV2 to TRBJ2-3, with unresolved D. This CDR3 comprises 14 residues. CDR1 and CDR2 from the germline V gene are SNHLY and FYNNEI. Trimming cost V 4 bases and J 1 base, with 9 bases left between them. CDR3 bases: TGTGCCAGCAGTGCCGAGTCCCGCACAGATACGCAGTATTTT. Translating it yields CASSAESRTDTQYF.

This clonotype was recorded a few times. The rearrangement uses TRBV28 and TRBJ1-1; 8 nucleotides match TRBD1. CDR1 is MDHEN, CDR2 SYDVKM, per germline. V lost 1 base, J lost 5 bases, and 9 bases stayed unmatched. The CDR3 extends over 16 amino acids. CDR3 sequence: CASSLSGGKGPTEAFF. The CDR3 nucleotides are TGTGCCAGCAGTTTATCAGGGGGCAAGGGGCCAACTGAAGCTTTCTTT.

As concerns this clonotype: A much larger clone differs by one base, so this may be a read error. This chain joins TRBV7-6 and TRBJ1-1, with unresolved D. V was cut by 5 bases and J by 7 bases, with 11 bases left in between. CDR3 length: 12 amino acids. The germline CDR1 and CDR2 sequences are SGHVS and FNYEAQ. CDR3 protein: CASSPVGIEAFF. CDR3 bases: TGTGCCAGCAGCCCTGTGGGGATTGAAGCTTTCTTT.

This clonotype was found many times. This sequence joins TRBV5-4 and TRBJ1-2; 7 nucleotides match TRBD1. Trimming cost V 4 bases and J 4 bases; bases outside gene matches: 4. CDR1 is SGHNT and CDR2 is YYREEE in the germline V gene (reference sequence). The CDR3 is 13 residues long. The CDR3 DNA reads as TGTGCCAGCAGCCTGACAGGGTCCTATGGCTACACCTTC. Its translation: CASSLTGSYGYTF.

This clonotype occurred many times. The chain links TRBV7-2 to TRBJ2-1, with D possibly TRBD1 on 5 matching bases. The CDR3 runs 14 residues. Trimming removed 0 bases at V and 5 bases at J, with 8 bases between. Looked up from germline, CDR1 is SGHTA and CDR2 is FQGNSA. CDR3 loop: CASSLAGPNNEQFF. In nucleotides, the CDR3 is TGTGCCAGCAGCTTAGCGGGGCCAAACAATGAGCAGTTCTTC. The complete variable domain, with remaining parts taken from reference TRBV7-2 and TRBJ2-1, reads GAGVSQSPSNKVTEKGKDVELRCDPISGHTALYWYRQSLGQGLEFLIYFQGNSAPDKSGLPSDRFSAERTGGSVSTLTIQRTQQEDSAVYLCASSLAGPNNEQFFGPGTRLTVL.

This clonotype was counted at least ten times. The rearrangement links TRBV5-1 to TRBJ2-2, with TRBD2 as a possible D gene (5 bases). Germline V gene lookup returns CDR1 SGHRS and CDR2 YFSETQ. V shed 5 bases and J shed 6 bases, with 14 bases lying between them. This CDR3 has 14 amino acids. CDR3 amino acids: CASRARDMAGELFF. The CDR3 DNA reads TGCGCCAGCAGGGCTCGGGATATGGCCGGGGAGCTGTTTTTT. The full variable domain, completed using reference TRBV5-1 and TRBJ2-2, is KAGVTQTPRYLIKTRGQQVTLSCSPISGHRSVSWYQQTPGQGLQFLFEYFSETQRNKGNFPGRFSGRQFSNSRSEMNVSTLELGDSALYLCASRARDMAGELFFGEGSRLTVL.

This clonotype came up many times. Here the CDR3 reads CAISESSRLRAGGTEAFF. The CDR3 DNA sequence: TGTGCCATCAGTGAGTCTTCCCGATTAAGGGCAGGGGGCACTGAAGCTTTCTTT. The chain joins TRBV10-3 to TRBJ1-1; 7 bases fit TRBD1. The CDR3 covers 18 residues. Germline assignment: CDR1 ENHRY and CDR2 SYGVKD. V was pared by 0 bases and J by 4 bases, with 14 bases of the junction left unmatched.

This clonotype was seen ten or more times. This chain connects TRBV29-1 to TRBJ2-7; 9 bases align to TRBD1. CDR3 size: 14 residues. Trimming at V came to 4 bases and at J to 3 bases, leaving 7 bases not matched to a gene. Germline CDR1 SQVTM, CDR2 ANQGSEA. CDR3 sequence reads: CSVGVTGGYYEQYF. The CDR3 DNA follows: TGCAGCGTTGGAGTTACAGGGGGCTACTACGAGCAGTACTTC.

This clonotype was counted only a few times. This rearrangement joins TRBV29-1 to TRBJ2-5; D is perhaps TRBD1 (5 bases). The CDR3 is 13 amino acids. From germline, CDR1 is SQVTM and CDR2 ANQGSEA. V was pared by 6 bases and J by 9 bases, with 20 bases between. The CDR3 sequence is CSVHRLVSAAQYF. DNA of the CDR3: TGCAGCGTCCACAGGCTCGTCTCCGCGGCCCAGTACTTC.

This clonotype was observed many times. V and J are TRBV20-1 and TRBJ2-7, with 7 bases identical to TRBD1. Germline values: CDR1 DFQATT, CDR2 SNEGSKA (reference sequence). This CDR3 is 15 amino acids long. The J segment lost 6 bases and the V segment lost 0 bases, leaving 11 bases of the junction unmatched. The CDR3 here is CSARDEGAFLREQYF. CDR3 DNA sequence: TGCAGTGCTAGAGATGAGGGGGCGTTTTTACGCGAGCAGTACTTC.

This sequence joins TRBV20-1 and TRBJ2-3; 8 bases fit TRBD2. The V gene end was trimmed by 1 base and the J gene end by 1 base; junction bases not matched to a gene: 4. This CDR3 comprises 15 residues. From germline, CDR1 is DFQATT and CDR2 SNEGSKA (reference sequence). CDR3 nucleotides: TGCAGTGCTAGAGCCGGGGGGGCGGGCACAGATACGCAGTATTTT. Protein sequence: CSARAGGAGTDTQYF.

The V and J genes are TRBV7-3 and TRBJ2-1; 8 positions agree with TRBD2. After removal of 2 bases from V and 5 bases from J, the junction contained 5 bases not matched to a gene. The length of the CDR3 is 15 residues. Germline CDR1 SGHTA, CDR2 FQGTGA. The CDR3 loop is CASSLLGLVNNEQFF. In nucleotides, the CDR3 is TGTGCCAGCAGCTTATTGGGACTAGTAAACAATGAGCAGTTCTTC.